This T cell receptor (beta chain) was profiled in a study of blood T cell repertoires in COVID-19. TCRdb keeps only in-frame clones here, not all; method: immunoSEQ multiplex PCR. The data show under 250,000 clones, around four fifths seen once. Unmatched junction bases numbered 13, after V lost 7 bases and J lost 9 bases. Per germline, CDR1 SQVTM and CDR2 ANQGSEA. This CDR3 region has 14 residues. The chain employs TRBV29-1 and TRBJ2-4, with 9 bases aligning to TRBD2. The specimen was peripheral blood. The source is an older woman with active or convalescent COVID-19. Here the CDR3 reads CSAREGSGRSIQYF. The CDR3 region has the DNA TGCAGCGCCCGCGAGGGTAGCGGGAGAAGCATTCAGTACTTC.